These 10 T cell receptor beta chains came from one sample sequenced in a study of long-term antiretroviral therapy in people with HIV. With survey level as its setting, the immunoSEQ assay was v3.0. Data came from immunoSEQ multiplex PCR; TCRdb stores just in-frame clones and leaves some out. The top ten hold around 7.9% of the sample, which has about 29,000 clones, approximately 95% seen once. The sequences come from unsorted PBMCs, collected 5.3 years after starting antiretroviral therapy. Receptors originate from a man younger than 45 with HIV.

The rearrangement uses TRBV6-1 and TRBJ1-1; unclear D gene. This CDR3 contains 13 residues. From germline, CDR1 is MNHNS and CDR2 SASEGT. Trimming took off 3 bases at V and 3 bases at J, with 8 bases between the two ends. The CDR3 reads CASSDDLYTEAFF. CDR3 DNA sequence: TGTGCCAGCAGTGACGACCTCTACACTGAAGCTTTCTTT.

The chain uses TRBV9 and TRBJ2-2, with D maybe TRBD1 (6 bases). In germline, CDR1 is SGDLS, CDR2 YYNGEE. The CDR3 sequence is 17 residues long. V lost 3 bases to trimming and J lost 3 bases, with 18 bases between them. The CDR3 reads CASSGIRGDTDTGELFF. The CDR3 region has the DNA TGTGCCAGCAGCGGAATTCGTGGGGACACTGACACCGGGGAGCTGTTTTTT.

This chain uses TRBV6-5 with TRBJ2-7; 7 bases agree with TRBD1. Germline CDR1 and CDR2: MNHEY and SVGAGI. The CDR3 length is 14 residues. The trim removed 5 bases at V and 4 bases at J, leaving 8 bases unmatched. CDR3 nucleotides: TGTGCCAGCAGTGTACGGACAGGACTTTACGAGCAGTACTTC. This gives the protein CASSVRTGLYEQYF.

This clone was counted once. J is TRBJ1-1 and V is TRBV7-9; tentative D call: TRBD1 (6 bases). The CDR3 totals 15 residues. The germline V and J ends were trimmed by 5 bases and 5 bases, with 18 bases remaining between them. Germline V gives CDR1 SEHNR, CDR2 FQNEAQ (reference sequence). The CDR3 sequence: CASSHWDTPDTEAFF. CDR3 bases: TGTGCCAGCAGCCATTGGGACACTCCGGATACTGAAGCTTTCTTT.

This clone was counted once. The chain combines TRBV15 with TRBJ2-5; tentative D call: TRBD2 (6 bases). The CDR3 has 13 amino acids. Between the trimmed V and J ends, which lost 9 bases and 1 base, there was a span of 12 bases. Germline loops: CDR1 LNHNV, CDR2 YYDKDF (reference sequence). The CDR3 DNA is TGTGCCACTACCACCGGGGGCCAAGAGACCCAGTACTTC. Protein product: CATTTGGQETQYF.

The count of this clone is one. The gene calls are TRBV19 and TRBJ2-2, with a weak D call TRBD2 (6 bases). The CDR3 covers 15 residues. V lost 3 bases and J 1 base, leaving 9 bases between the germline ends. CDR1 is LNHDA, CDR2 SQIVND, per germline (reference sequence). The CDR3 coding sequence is TGTGCCAGTAGTATTTCCGGGAGGAACACCGGGGAGCTGTTTTTT. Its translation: CASSISGRNTGELFF.

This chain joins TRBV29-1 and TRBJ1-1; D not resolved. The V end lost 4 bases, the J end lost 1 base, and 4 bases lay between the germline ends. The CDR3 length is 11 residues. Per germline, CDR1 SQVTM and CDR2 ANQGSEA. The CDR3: CSVATNTEAFF. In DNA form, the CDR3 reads TGCAGCGTTGCCACGAACACTGAAGCTTTCTTT.

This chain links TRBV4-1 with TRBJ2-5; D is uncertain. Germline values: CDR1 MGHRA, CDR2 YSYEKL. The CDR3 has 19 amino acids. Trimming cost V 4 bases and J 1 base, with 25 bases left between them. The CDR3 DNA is TGCGCCAGCAGCCGCACACACCTTATATCGGTTTTGGCCCAAGAGACCCAGTACTTC. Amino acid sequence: CASSRTHLISVLAQETQYF.

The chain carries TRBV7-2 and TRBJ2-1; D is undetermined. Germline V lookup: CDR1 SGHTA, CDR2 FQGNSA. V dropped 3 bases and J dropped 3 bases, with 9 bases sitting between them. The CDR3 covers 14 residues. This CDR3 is CASSLGQLYNEQFF. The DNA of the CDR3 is TGTGCCAGCAGCTTGGGCCAGCTCTACAATGAGCAGTTCTTC.

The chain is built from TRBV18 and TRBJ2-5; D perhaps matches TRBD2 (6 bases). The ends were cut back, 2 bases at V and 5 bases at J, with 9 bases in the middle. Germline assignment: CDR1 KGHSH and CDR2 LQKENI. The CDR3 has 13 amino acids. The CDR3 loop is CASSPGTVETQYF. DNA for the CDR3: TGTGCCAGCTCACCAGGGACTGTCGAGACCCAGTACTTC. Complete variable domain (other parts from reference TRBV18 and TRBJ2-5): NAGVMQNPRHLVRRRGQEARLRCSPMKGHSHVYWYRQLPEEGLKFMVYLQKENIIDESGMPKERFSAEFPKEGPSILRIQQVVRGDSAAYFCASSPGTVETQYFGPGTRLLVL.